A selection of T cell receptor beta chains follows, all from one sample in a study of PD-L1 blockade in urothelial cancer. Some clones are missing from TCRdb's copy, which holds only in-frame ones; the method was immunoSEQ multiplex PCR. The table shows about 120,000 clones, with 86% occurring only once. This sample comprised PBMCs, obtained around atezolizumab (anti-PD-L1) treatment. The receptor source for this set is a man aged 45 to 65 with urothelial cancer. CDR3s include the opening cysteine and the closing phenylalanine or tryptophan. Fields, in order: D gene, clone size, V gene, J gene, CDR3 protein, CDR3 DNA. D genes are given only for firm matches. Part of the rows lack a size; the others show once, few, many or a class for expanded clones.

>TRBD1|few|TRBV19|TRBJ1-2
CAIDRGGGYTF
TGTGCCATCGACAGGGGAGGAGGCTACACCTTC
>NA|NA|TRBV11-2|TRBJ2-1
CASSLLYPSHNEQFF
TGTGCCAGCAGCCTCCTTTACCCTAGCCACAATGAGCAGTTCTTC
>TRBD2|NA|TRBV28|TRBJ2-1
CASINPTSAYNEQFF
TGTGCCAGCATTAATCCGACTAGCGCCTACAATGAGCAGTTCTTC
>TRBD2|NA|TRBV25-1|TRBJ2-7
CASSAGTSGIKQYF
TGTGCCAGCAGTGCCGGGACTAGCGGGATAAAGCAGTACTTC
>NA|NA|TRBV15|TRBJ2-7
CATSRPGHGRLNEQYF
TGTGCCACCAGCAGACCCGGCCACGGGAGACTCAACGAGCAGTACTTC
>NA|NA|TRBV27|TRBJ2-5
CASSFRTKQETQYF
TGTGCCAGCAGCTTTCGGACTAAACAAGAGACCCAGTACTTC
>TRBD1|NA|TRBV27|TRBJ1-2
CASSSGGVNYGYTF
TGTGCCAGCAGTTCAGGGGGAGTTAACTATGGCTACACCTTC
>NA|NA|TRBV9|TRBJ2-1
CASSPQAVYNEQFF
TGTGCCAGCAGCCCACAGGCGGTTTACAATGAGCAGTTCTTC
>TRBD2|NA|TRBV5-4|TRBJ2-5
CASSLESGRYAATQYF
TGTGCCAGCAGCTTGGAAAGCGGGAGATACGCCGCGACCCAGTACTTC
>NA|NA|TRBV27|TRBJ2-1
CASSVQGYEQFF
TGTGCCAGCAGTGTACAGGGCTATGAGCAGTTCTTC
>NA|NA|TRBV11-2|TRBJ2-3
CASSLRTTTDTQYF
TGTGCCAGCAGCCTAAGGACTACCACAGATACGCAGTATTTT
>NA|NA|TRBV14|TRBJ2-7
CASSQDQGHEQYF
TGTGCCAGCAGCCAAGACCAGGGCCACGAGCAGTACTTC
>TRBD2|NA|TRBV9|TRBJ2-1
CASSVGHQREHNEQFF
TGTGCCAGCAGCGTAGGCCACCAGCGGGAGCACAATGAGCAGTTCTTC
>NA|NA|TRBV9|TRBJ2-2
CASSVSPRQTGELFF
TGTGCCAGCAGCGTATCCCCAAGACAGACCGGGGAGCTGTTTTTT